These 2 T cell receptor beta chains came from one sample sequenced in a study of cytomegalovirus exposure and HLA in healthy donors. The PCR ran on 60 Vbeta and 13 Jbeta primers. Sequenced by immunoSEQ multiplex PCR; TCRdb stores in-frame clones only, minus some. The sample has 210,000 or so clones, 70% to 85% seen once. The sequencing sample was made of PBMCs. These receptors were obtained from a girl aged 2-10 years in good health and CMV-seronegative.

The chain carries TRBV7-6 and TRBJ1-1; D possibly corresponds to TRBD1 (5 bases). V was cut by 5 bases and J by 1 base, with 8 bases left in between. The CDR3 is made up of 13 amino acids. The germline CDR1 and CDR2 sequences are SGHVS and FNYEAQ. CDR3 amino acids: CASSRGENTEAFF. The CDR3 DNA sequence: TGTGCCAGCAGCCGGGGGGAGAACACTGAAGCTTTCTTT.

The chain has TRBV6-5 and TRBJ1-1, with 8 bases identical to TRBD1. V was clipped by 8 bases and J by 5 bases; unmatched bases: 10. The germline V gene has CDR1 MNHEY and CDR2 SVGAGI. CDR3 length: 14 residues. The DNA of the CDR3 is TGTGCCAGCTCATCCCGACAGGGGAGGACTGAAGCTTTCTTT. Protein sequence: CASSSRQGRTEAFF.